This T cell receptor (beta chain) was sequenced during a study of Ad26.COV2.S vaccination and SARS-CoV-2 variants. Study information: Recipients of Ad26.COV2.S got it intramuscularly, once or twice 56 days apart.

The assay was immunoSEQ multiplex PCR, and TCRdb's table has in-frame clones only and misses some. The sample holds about half a million clones, 80% to 90% seen once. With 4 bases clipped from V and 6 bases from J, the junction kept 8 bases outside the gene matches. The CDR3 spans 15 residues. Germline values: CDR1 SGHRS, CDR2 YFSETQ. Indicated treatment: some 20 received Ad26.COV2.S at low or high dose, single or two shots; 5 received placebo; per-sample allocation not given. After the first vaccine or placebo injection, samples were drawn on day 63. Ad26 vector vaccine expressed Wuhan-strain SARS-CoV-2 spike.

The sequence derives from a person aged 18-60 years who received the Ad26.COV2.S COVID-19 vaccine or a placebo. This rearrangement joins TRBV5-1 to TRBJ2-1, with 9 bases matching TRBD2. Source: peripheral blood, taken in a trial of Ad26.COV2.S vaccine versus placebo. CDR3 in DNA: TGCGCCAGCAGCCCATCTAGCGGGATTGGCAATGAGCAGTTCTTC. Protein: CASSPSSGIGNEQFF.